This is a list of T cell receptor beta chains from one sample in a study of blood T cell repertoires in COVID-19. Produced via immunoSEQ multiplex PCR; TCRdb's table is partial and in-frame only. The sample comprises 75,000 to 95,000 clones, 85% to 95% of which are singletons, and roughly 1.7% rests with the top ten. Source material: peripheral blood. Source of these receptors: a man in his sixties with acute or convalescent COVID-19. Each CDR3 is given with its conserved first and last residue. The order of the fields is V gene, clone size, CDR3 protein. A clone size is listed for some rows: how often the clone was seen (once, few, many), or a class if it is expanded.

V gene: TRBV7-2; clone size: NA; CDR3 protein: CASSPDQGKNSPLHF
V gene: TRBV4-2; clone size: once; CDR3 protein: CASSLGQGDDYTF
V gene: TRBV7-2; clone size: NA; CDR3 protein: CASSLSPSGEETQYF
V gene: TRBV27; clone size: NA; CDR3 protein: CASSPGLAGADTQYF
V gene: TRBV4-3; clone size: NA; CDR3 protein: CASSQEFAGGSYEQYF
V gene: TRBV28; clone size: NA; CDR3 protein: CASSLPQEETQYF
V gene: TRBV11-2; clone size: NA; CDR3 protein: CASSPRGHNQPQHF
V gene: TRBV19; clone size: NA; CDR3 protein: CASSSSGYSTDTQYF
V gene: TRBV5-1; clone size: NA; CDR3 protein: CASSPFGEISYNEQFF
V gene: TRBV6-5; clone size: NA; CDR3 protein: CASSTDRAGNTIYF
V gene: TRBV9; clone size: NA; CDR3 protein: CASSVEGAGGELFF
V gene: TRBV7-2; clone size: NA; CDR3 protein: CASRGRESVGETQYF
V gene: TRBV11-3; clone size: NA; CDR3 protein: CASSLGLNYGYTF
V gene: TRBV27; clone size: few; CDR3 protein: CASSLAPRYEQYF
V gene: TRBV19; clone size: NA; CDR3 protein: CASSTTGGGGGYTF
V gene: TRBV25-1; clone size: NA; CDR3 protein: CASSAGSWDEKLFF
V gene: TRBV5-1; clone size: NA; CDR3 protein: CASRSGASGNTIYF
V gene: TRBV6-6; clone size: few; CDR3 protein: CASIDKGTNTGELFF
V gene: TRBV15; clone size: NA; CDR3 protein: CATSRDQTVYGYTF
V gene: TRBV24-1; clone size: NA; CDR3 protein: CATSDSDSFEAFF
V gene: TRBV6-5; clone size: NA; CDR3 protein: CASRQTGRPYGYTF
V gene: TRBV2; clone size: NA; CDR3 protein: CASNKRGTSGSKEDTQYF
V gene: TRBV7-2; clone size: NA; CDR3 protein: CASSSTYQGAEQYF
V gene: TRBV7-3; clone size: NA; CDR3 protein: CASSPTGASYNEQFF
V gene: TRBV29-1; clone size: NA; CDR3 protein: CSVGDRGETQYF
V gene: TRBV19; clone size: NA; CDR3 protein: CASNPLATIGSNQPQHF
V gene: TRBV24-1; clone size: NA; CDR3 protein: CATSDLTYNEQFF
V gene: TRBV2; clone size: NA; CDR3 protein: CASRSSGRGFEQFF
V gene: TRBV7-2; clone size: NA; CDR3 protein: CASSLVRLTVGGLGTEAFF
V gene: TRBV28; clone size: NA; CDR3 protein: CASSLLGQAGDTQYF
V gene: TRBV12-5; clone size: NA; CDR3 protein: CASGLGQREYEETQYF
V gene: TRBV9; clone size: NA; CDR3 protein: CASNYTDTQYF
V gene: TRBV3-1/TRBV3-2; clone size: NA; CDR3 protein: CASSQEGDRGNGANVLTF
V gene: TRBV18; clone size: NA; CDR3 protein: CASSPKPGNNEKLFF
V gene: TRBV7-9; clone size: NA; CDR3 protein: CASSPRTSAFEAFF
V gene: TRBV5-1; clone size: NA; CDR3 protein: CASSSGTGKDSGNTIYF
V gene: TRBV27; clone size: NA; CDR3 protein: CASSSGGRAGELFF
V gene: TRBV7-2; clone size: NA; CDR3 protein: CASSSAQGRANEKLFF
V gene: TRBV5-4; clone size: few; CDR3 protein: CASSLGEHPDTQYF
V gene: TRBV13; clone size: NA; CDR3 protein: CASSSGLAESSYEQYF
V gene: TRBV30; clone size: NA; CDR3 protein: CAWSLVGGEAFF
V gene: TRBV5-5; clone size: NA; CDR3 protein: CASSLATGGLAAETQYF
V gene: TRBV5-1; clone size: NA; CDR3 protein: CASSRDRLGNTEAFF
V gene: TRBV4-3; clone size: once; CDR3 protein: CASSSQTGAGYTF
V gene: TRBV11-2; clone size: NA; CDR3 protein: CASSLALQETQYF
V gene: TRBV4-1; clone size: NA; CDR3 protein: CASSQGELGWDTQYF
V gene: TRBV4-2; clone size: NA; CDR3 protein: CASSQDFGLSGNTIYF
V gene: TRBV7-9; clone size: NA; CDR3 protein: CASSFSGIPEAFF
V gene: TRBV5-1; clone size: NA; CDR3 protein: CASSLGLNTDTQYF
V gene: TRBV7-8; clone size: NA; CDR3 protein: CASSPRGGSGADTQYF
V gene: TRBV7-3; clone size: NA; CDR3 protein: CASSSWDSPEQFF
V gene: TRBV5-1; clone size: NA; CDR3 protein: CASSLLGQYTSTDTQYF
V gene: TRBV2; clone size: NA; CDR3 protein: CASSPGTVNEKLFF
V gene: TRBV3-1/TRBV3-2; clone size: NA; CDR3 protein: CASSQDRGSGEETQYF
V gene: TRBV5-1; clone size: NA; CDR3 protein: CASSRQTGGGISYEQYF
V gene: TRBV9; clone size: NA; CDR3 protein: CASSPRLATYEQYF
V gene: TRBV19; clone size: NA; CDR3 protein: CASSIDLRGGLNEQFF
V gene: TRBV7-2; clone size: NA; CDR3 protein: CASRPSGGETQYF